These 24 T cell receptor beta chains were sequenced from one sample in a study of long-term antiretroviral therapy in people with HIV. A v3.0 immunoSEQ assay was performed at survey level. Data came from immunoSEQ multiplex PCR; TCRdb stores just in-frame clones and leaves some out. The sample shows just over 20,000 clones, approximately 82% of them seen only once. The input for sequencing was unsorted PBMCs, taken 0.5 years after starting antiretroviral therapy. Receptor source: a young man with HIV.

This rearrangement joins TRBV4-3 to TRBJ1-1; D uncertain. The CDR3 spans 15 residues. The germline V and J ends were trimmed by 0 bases and 2 bases, with 10 bases remaining between them. The germline V gene has CDR1 LGHNA and CDR2 YSLEER. The CDR3 DNA follows: TGCGCCAGCAGCCAAGATGGGAGCGCAAACACTGAAGCTTTCTTT. This sequence encodes CASSQDGSANTEAFF.

This chain uses TRBV7-2 with TRBJ1-2, with 7 bases lining up with TRBD1. The CDR3 runs to 18 residues. Germline V gives CDR1 SGHTA, CDR2 FQGNSA. With V trimmed by 1 base and J by 8 bases, 19 bases remained unmatched. DNA of the CDR3: TGTGCCAGCAGCTTAGTTGGGGGTACAACTAGGCAGGGGGAAGGCTACACCTTC. Amino acid sequence: CASSLVGGTTRQGEGYTF.

V gene TRBV15 combines with J gene TRBJ1-5; TRBD1 is a possible D gene (5 bases). Trimming took off 6 bases at V and 6 bases at J, with 15 bases between the two ends. The CDR3 runs to 14 residues. Germline lookup yields CDR1 LNHNV and CDR2 YYDKDF (reference sequence). CDR3 loop: CATRGAGGIQPQHF. CDR3 nucleotides: TGTGCCACCAGAGGGGCCGGGGGGATTCAGCCCCAGCATTTT.

The chain combines TRBV27 with TRBJ2-5; either TRBD1 or TRBD2 may supply D (6 bases each). Germline lookup yields CDR1 MNHEY and CDR2 SMNVEV (reference sequence). V shed 4 bases and J shed 5 bases, with 17 bases lying between them. CDR3 size: 15 residues. The CDR3: CASSSPQGGGETQYF. Here the CDR3 DNA reads TGTGCCAGCAGTTCCCCACAGGGTGGAGGGGAGACCCAGTACTTC.

The table lists this clone with a count of one. The chain employs TRBV6-5 and TRBJ2-1; D is unresolved. CDR1 is MNHEY and CDR2 is SVGAGI in the germline V gene. V was clipped by 1 base and J by 0 bases, with 10 bases between them. The CDR3 contains 16 residues. In DNA, the CDR3 is TGTGCCAGCAGTTACTATTACAGTAGCTCCTACAATGAGCAGTTCTTC. Protein sequence: CASSYYYSSSYNEQFF.

The rearrangement uses TRBV7-9 and TRBJ2-7, with D possibly being TRBD2 (6 bases). This CDR3 has 15 amino acids. V lost 5 bases and J lost 3, with 17 bases in between. Germline V CDR1 and CDR2: SEHNR, FQNEAQ (reference sequence). Here the CDR3 reads CASSGSGRSRYEQYF. In DNA, the CDR3 is TGTGCCAGCAGCGGGTCGGGGAGGAGCCGCTACGAGCAGTACTTC. Full variable domain (missing parts from reference TRBV7-9 and TRBJ2-7): DTGVSQNPRHKITKRGQNVTFRCDPISEHNRLYWYRQTLGQGPEFLTYFQNEAQLEKSRLLSDRFSAERPKGSFSTLEIQRTEQGDSAMYLCASSGSGRSRYEQYFGPGTRLTVT.

The DNA of the CDR3 is TGTGCCAGCAGCGTAGAGGCTAACTATGGCTACACCTTC. Translation gives CASSVEANYGYTF. The chain carries TRBV9 and TRBJ1-2; D is uncertain. The germline gives CDR1 SGDLS, CDR2 YYNGEE. The ends were cut back, 0 bases at V and 0 bases at J, with 3 bases in the middle. The length of the CDR3 is 13 residues.

The chain joins TRBV28 to TRBJ1-5; D possibly corresponds to TRBD1 (5 bases). The CDR3 has 14 amino acids. V lost 5 bases and J 3 bases, leaving 11 bases between the germline ends. Looked up from germline, CDR1 is MDHEN and CDR2 is SYDVKM. CDR3 loop: CASSPRQPNQPQHF. The CDR3 region has the DNA TGTGCCAGCAGTCCCCGACAGCCCAATCAGCCCCAGCATTTT.

The rearrangement uses TRBV11-1 and TRBJ2-3, with TRBD1 identical over 7 bases. The V segment lost 1 base and the J segment 0 bases; nucleotides outside the gene matches: 4. Germline CDR1 and CDR2: SGHAT and FQDESV (reference sequence). The CDR3 extends over 16 amino acids. This CDR3 is CASSLGTGGSTDTQYF. DNA for the CDR3: TGTGCCAGCAGCTTAGGGACAGGTGGGAGCACAGATACGCAGTATTTT.

The chain recombines TRBV30 with TRBJ2-1; D not certain. The germline V gene encodes CDR1 GTSNPN and CDR2 SVGIG (reference sequence). The CDR3 has 11 residues. V was clipped by 2 bases and J by 9 bases, with 8 bases between them. Here the CDR3 DNA reads TGTGCCTGGAGTACGTCTGTTGAGCAGTTCTTC. Amino acid sequence: CAWSTSVEQFF.

Here the CDR3 DNA reads TGTGCCAGCACCCCATTAGGGGAAGAGACCCAGTACTTC. This encodes CASTPLGEETQYF. This chain links TRBV7-9 with TRBJ2-5; a possible D gene is TRBD1 (5 bases). CDR3 length equals 13 residues. CDR1 is SEHNR, CDR2 FQNEAQ, per germline (reference sequence). V was shortened by 7 bases and J by 3 bases, with 12 bases between the two germline ends.

Only a few counts were recorded for this clone. This sequence joins TRBV7-9 and TRBJ2-7, with D possibly TRBD1 on 5 matching bases. V was pared by 6 bases and J by 5 bases, with 23 bases between. The CDR3 has 16 residues. The germline gives CDR1 SEHNR, CDR2 FQNEAQ (reference sequence). This chain's CDR3 is CASSLFPTGYRDEQYF. CDR3 coding DNA: TGTGCCAGCAGTCTTTTCCCAACAGGATATAGAGACGAGCAGTACTTC.

This clone is labeled medium-sized. The gene calls are TRBV7-9 and TRBJ1-4; no firm D call. Between the trimmed V and J ends, which lost 5 bases and 0 bases, there was a span of 10 bases. The CDR3 consists of 15 residues. Germline CDR1 SEHNR, CDR2 FQNEAQ (reference sequence). CDR3 region: CASSVLPATNEKLFF. The CDR3 bases are TGTGCCAGCAGCGTCCTCCCAGCAACTAATGAAAAACTGTTTTTT. Full variable domain (rest looked up from reference TRBV7-9 and TRBJ1-4): DTGVSQNPRHKITKRGQNVTFRCDPISEHNRLYWYRQTLGQGPEFLTYFQNEAQLEKSRLLSDRFSAERPKGSFSTLEIQRTEQGDSAMYLCASSVLPATNEKLFFGSGTQLSVL.

The genes are TRBV5-4 and TRBJ1-4; 8 positions agree with TRBD1. V was clipped by 4 bases and J by 5 bases; unmatched bases: 4. The CDR3 totals 14 residues. Looked up from germline, CDR1 is SGHNT and CDR2 is YYREEE (reference sequence). The CDR3 region is CASSLDRGNEKLFF. CDR3 coding DNA: TGTGCCAGCAGCCTCGACAGGGGAAATGAAAAACTGTTTTTT.

This chain connects TRBV29-1 to TRBJ1-2; D might be TRBD1 (5 bases). Germline V lookup: CDR1 SQVTM, CDR2 ANQGSEA. V dropped 7 bases and J dropped 4 bases, with 10 bases sitting between them. The length of the CDR3 is 11 residues. CDR3: CSGTDSYGYTF. CDR3 in DNA: TGCAGCGGGACCGACAGCTATGGCTACACCTTC.

This chain joins TRBV7-3 and TRBJ2-1, with 8 bases lining up with TRBD2. Germline CDR1 SGHTA, CDR2 FQGTGA. The J segment lost 5 bases and the V segment lost 5 bases, leaving 5 bases of the junction unmatched. CDR3 length: 14 residues. Here the CDR3 reads CASSPGGADNEQFF. As DNA, the CDR3 is TGTGCCAGCAGCCCCGGGGGGGCGGACAATGAGCAGTTCTTC.

The J gene is TRBJ2-2, the V gene TRBV6-4, with 10 positions matching TRBD1. Germline assignment: CDR1 MRHNA and CDR2 SNTAGT. The CDR3 spans 15 residues. V shed 4 bases and J 3 bases; nucleotides not matched to a gene: 2. The CDR3 protein is CASSAGTGDTGELFF. CDR3 bases: TGTGCCAGCAGTGCCGGGACAGGGGACACCGGGGAGCTGTTTTTT.

DNA of the CDR3: TGCGCCAGCAGCCTAGTAGCGGGGGGAGAGACCCAGTACTTC. Translation gives CASSLVAGGETQYF. The V call is TRBV4-3, the J call TRBJ2-5, with 10 bases lining up with TRBD2. From germline, CDR1 is LGHNA and CDR2 YSLEER. V was pared by 4 bases and J by 4 bases, with 3 bases of the junction left unmatched. The CDR3 extends over 14 amino acids.

This clone was counted once. This chain connects TRBV25-1 to TRBJ1-1; TRBD1 matches at 9 bases. This CDR3 has 17 residues. V shed 2 bases, J shed 0 bases, and the junction held 7 bases outside the gene matches. Germline values: CDR1 MGHDK, CDR2 SYGVNS. CDR3 DNA sequence: TGTGCCAGCAGTGAAAAGGGGACAGGGCGAATGAACACTGAAGCTTTCTTT. This translates into CASSEKGTGRMNTEAFF. Full variable domain (remainder filled in from reference TRBV25-1 and TRBJ1-1): EADIYQTPRYLVIGTGKKITLECSQTMGHDKMYWYQQDPGMELHLIHYSYGVNSTEKGDLSSESTVSRIRTEHFPLTLESARPSHTSQYLCASSEKGTGRMNTEAFFGQGTRLTVV.

The CDR3 DNA is TGTGCCAGCAGCTTGCAGAGGGGTAGCTCCTACGAGCAGTACTTC. Amino acid sequence: CASSLQRGSSYEQYF. The chain is built from TRBV5-4 and TRBJ2-7, with D tentatively TRBD1 or TRBD2 (5 bases each). This CDR3 contains 15 residues. Germline V lookup: CDR1 SGHNT, CDR2 YYREEE (reference sequence). Between the trimmed V and J ends, which lost 1 base and 0 bases, there was a span of 11 bases. The variable domain in full, with the rest retrieved from reference TRBV5-4 and TRBJ2-7, is ETGVTQSPTHLIKTRGQQVTLRCSSQSGHNTVSWYQQALGQGPQFIFQYYREEENGRGNFPPRFSGLQFPNYSSELNVNALELDDSALYLCASSLQRGSSYEQYFGPGTRLTVT.

The chain links TRBV28 to TRBJ2-2; no clear D. This CDR3 has 16 residues. The germline V gene encodes CDR1 MDHEN and CDR2 SYDVKM. Between the trimmed V and J ends, which lost 1 base and 0 bases, there was a span of 9 bases. This CDR3 is CASSLYDTPNTGELFF. The CDR3 DNA follows: TGTGCCAGCAGTTTATACGACACTCCGAACACCGGGGAGCTGTTTTTT. The complete variable domain, with remaining parts taken from reference TRBV28 and TRBJ2-2, reads DVKVTQSSRYLVKRTGEKVFLECVQDMDHENMFWYRQDPGLGLRLIYFSYDVKMKEKGDIPEGYSVSREKKERFSLILESASTNQTSMYLCASSLYDTPNTGELFFGEGSRLTVL.

Points on this clone: An end of the junction differs from the germline gene, which may be a read error. V usage is TRBV2 and J usage is TRBJ2-7, with D uncertain. CDR1 is SNHLY and CDR2 is FYNNEI in the germline V gene. CDR3 length equals 11 residues. DNA of the CDR3: TGTGCCAGCAGTTTTCAGGCAACATTGCACTTC. Amino acid sequence: CASSFQATLHF.

This clone was seen once. V is TRBV11-2 and J is TRBJ2-2; D perhaps matches TRBD2 (5 bases). The CDR3 is 14 residues long. Germline V CDR1 and CDR2: SGHAT, FQNNGV. Between the trimmed V and J ends, which lost 5 bases and 5 bases, there was a span of 12 bases. The CDR3 DNA sequence: TGTGCCAGCAGCCTCCGGAGAGGGACCGGGGAGCTGTTTTTT. As protein: CASSLRRGTGELFF. The full variable domain, with the rest looked up from reference TRBV11-2 and TRBJ2-2, is EAGVAQSPRYKIIEKRQSVAFWCNPISGHATLYWYQQILGQGPKLLIQFQNNGVVDDSQLPKDRFSAERLKGVDSTLKIQPAKLEDSAVYLCASSLRRGTGELFFGEGSRLTVL.

This chain links TRBV6-6 with TRBJ2-7, with D possibly being TRBD2 (6 bases). V lost 7 bases to trimming and J lost 4 bases, with 17 bases between them. The CDR3 sequence is 14 residues long. The germline gives CDR1 MNHNY, CDR2 SVGAGI (reference sequence). CDR3 nucleotide sequence: TGTGCCAGCAATGAGGGTTTGGGGGGATACGAGCAGTACTTC. Protein sequence: CASNEGLGGYEQYF.